This T cell receptor beta chain emerged from a study of T-cell reconstitution after alpha-beta-depleted transplantation in children. Findings and limits, study-wide: The main origin of T-cell counts and diversity one year after transplant was newly produced T cells.

Per germline, CDR1 DFQATT and CDR2 SNEGSKA (reference sequence). The CDR3 is 12 residues long. The V end lost 3 bases, the J end lost 9 bases, and 12 bases lay between the germline ends. A library of TCRbeta sequences, prepared with unique molecular identifiers, was generated. TCRdb analysed the PCR reads with MiXCR anew, one entry per CDR3 protein. The sample lists 200,000 to 300,000 distinct CDR3 sequences, more than 20% occurring once. Worth noting for this clonotype: Its antigen remains unidentified.

The rearrangement uses TRBV20-1 and TRBJ2-1; D perhaps matches TRBD2 (5 bases). The TCR sequence derives from a girl aged 2-9 years with Fanconi anemia, due to receive a stem cell transplant. The sample in question was PBMCs, obtained before TCRalphabeta/CD19-depleted stem cell transplant. CDR3 sequence reads: CSARGASGEQFF. The CDR3 DNA follows: TGCAGTGCTAGGGGAGCTTCTGGTGAGCAGTTCTTC.